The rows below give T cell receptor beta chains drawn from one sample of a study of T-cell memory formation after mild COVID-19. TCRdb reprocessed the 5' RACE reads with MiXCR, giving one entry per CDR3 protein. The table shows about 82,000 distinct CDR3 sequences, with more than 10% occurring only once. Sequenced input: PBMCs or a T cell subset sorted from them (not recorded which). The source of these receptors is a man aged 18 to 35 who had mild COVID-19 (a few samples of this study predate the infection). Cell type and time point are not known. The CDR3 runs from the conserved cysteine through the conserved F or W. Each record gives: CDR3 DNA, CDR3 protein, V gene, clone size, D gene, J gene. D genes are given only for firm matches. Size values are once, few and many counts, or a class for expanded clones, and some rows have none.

CDR3nt: TGTGCCAGCAGTTTATCCGATGAGCAGTTCTTC
CDR3aa: CASSLSDEQFF
v_gene: TRBV12-3/TRBV12-4
abundance: -
d_gene: -
j_gene: TRBJ2-1

CDR3nt: TGTGCCAGCATCAACGGAGGGAGTACTAGTCCCAATGAGCAGTTCTTC
CDR3aa: CASINGGSTSPNEQFF
v_gene: TRBV7-3
abundance: -
d_gene: -
j_gene: TRBJ2-1

CDR3nt: TGTGCCAGGACGGGATCGAACACCGGGGAGCTGTTTTTT
CDR3aa: CARTGSNTGELFF
v_gene: TRBV7-9
abundance: -
d_gene: -
j_gene: TRBJ2-2

CDR3nt: TGTGCCAGCAGCTTCGACCGGGACAGCTACGAGCAGTACTTC
CDR3aa: CASSFDRDSYEQYF
v_gene: TRBV7-2
abundance: -
d_gene: TRBD1
j_gene: TRBJ2-7

CDR3nt: TGTGCCAGCCCCGGGCGGGGGGGGGCGGAAGATACGCAGTATTTT
CDR3aa: CASPGRGGAEDTQYF
v_gene: TRBV5-4
abundance: -
d_gene: TRBD2
j_gene: TRBJ2-3

CDR3nt: TGCGCCAGCAGCCAAGTCCTCGGGGGGAAGGAAAAACTGTTTTTT
CDR3aa: CASSQVLGGKEKLFF
v_gene: TRBV4-1
abundance: -
d_gene: -
j_gene: TRBJ1-4

CDR3nt: TGTGCCAGCAGCTCCATGTACGAGCAGTACTTC
CDR3aa: CASSSMYEQYF
v_gene: TRBV7-2
abundance: few
d_gene: -
j_gene: TRBJ2-7

CDR3nt: TGTGCCAGCAGTCCTCCCTTCGCCTACGAGCAGTACTTC
CDR3aa: CASSPPFAYEQYF
v_gene: TRBV27
abundance: few
d_gene: -
j_gene: TRBJ2-7

CDR3nt: TGCGCCAGCAGCCAAGATTACCAGCGGGGGGGCTTTATTCAGTTCTTC
CDR3aa: CASSQDYQRGGFIQFF
v_gene: TRBV4-3
abundance: few
d_gene: TRBD2
j_gene: TRBJ2-1

CDR3nt: TGCGCCAGCAGCACTAGTGCCGGGGAGCTGTTTTTT
CDR3aa: CASSTSAGELFF
v_gene: TRBV4-1
abundance: few
d_gene: -
j_gene: TRBJ2-2

CDR3nt: TGTGCCAGCAGTTTTTATAATGCAGATACGCAGTATTTT
CDR3aa: CASSFYNADTQYF
v_gene: TRBV27
abundance: -
d_gene: -
j_gene: TRBJ2-3

CDR3nt: TGTGCCAGCCGGGACAGGGACACCGGGGAGCTGTTTTTT
CDR3aa: CASRDRDTGELFF
v_gene: TRBV11-2
abundance: many
d_gene: TRBD1
j_gene: TRBJ2-2

CDR3nt: TGTGCCAGCAACAGGGGCGAGGACACTGAAGCTTTCTTT
CDR3aa: CASNRGEDTEAFF
v_gene: TRBV7-9
abundance: -
d_gene: TRBD1
j_gene: TRBJ1-1

CDR3nt: TGCAGTGCTCCACGGGCTGGGCAGTATGGCTACACCTTC
CDR3aa: CSAPRAGQYGYTF
v_gene: TRBV20-1
abundance: few
d_gene: -
j_gene: TRBJ1-2

CDR3nt: TGTGCCAGCAGTCTTCTTCATCCTAGTATCCGGGAGAGAGAGACCCAGTACTTC
CDR3aa: CASSLLHPSIRERETQYF
v_gene: TRBV6-6
abundance: -
d_gene: -
j_gene: TRBJ2-5

CDR3nt: TGCGCCAGCAGCTTGGATGGGACAGGGAGGGTTAGCACTGAAGCTTTCTTT
CDR3aa: CASSLDGTGRVSTEAFF
v_gene: TRBV5-1
abundance: -
d_gene: TRBD1
j_gene: TRBJ1-1

CDR3nt: TGTGCCAGCAGTATCTATAGCACAGATACGCAGTATTTT
CDR3aa: CASSIYSTDTQYF
v_gene: TRBV12-3/TRBV12-4
abundance: few
d_gene: -
j_gene: TRBJ2-3

CDR3nt: TGCGCCAGCAGCTTTAATCCGTCGGATGGCTACACCTTC
CDR3aa: CASSFNPSDGYTF
v_gene: TRBV5-1
abundance: -
d_gene: -
j_gene: TRBJ1-2

CDR3nt: TGTGCCAGCAGCAAAAATCCGGACAGGCGCCAAGAGACCCAGTACTTC
CDR3aa: CASSKNPDRRQETQYF
v_gene: TRBV6-5
abundance: few
d_gene: TRBD1
j_gene: TRBJ2-5

CDR3nt: TGTGCCACCAGTGATGGCAGTCTCAATGAGCAGTTCTTC
CDR3aa: CATSDGSLNEQFF
v_gene: TRBV24-1
abundance: -
d_gene: -
j_gene: TRBJ2-1

CDR3nt: TGTGCCAGCAGCCTGGGCTTTGAAGCTTTCTTT
CDR3aa: CASSLGFEAFF
v_gene: TRBV7-9
abundance: few
d_gene: -
j_gene: TRBJ1-1

CDR3nt: TGCGCCAGCAGCTTGGCCGGGATTCACACTGAAGCTTTCTTT
CDR3aa: CASSLAGIHTEAFF
v_gene: TRBV5-1
abundance: -
d_gene: -
j_gene: TRBJ1-1

CDR3nt: TGTGCCAGCAGTCTCGGTCGGGAGACCCTCCACTTT
CDR3aa: CASSLGRETLHF
v_gene: TRBV7-2
abundance: -
d_gene: -
j_gene: TRBJ1-6

CDR3nt: TGCGCCAGCGGAACGATAGGGGAAGTTCCTGAAGCTTTCTTT
CDR3aa: CASGTIGEVPEAFF
v_gene: TRBV4-3
abundance: many
d_gene: -
j_gene: TRBJ1-1

CDR3nt: TGTGCCAGCAGCGAGGGGGGGACGGGAGCTTTCTTT
CDR3aa: CASSEGGTGAFF
v_gene: TRBV7-9
abundance: -
d_gene: -
j_gene: TRBJ1-1

CDR3nt: TGTGCCAGCAGCTTAACTCTAGTCTACGTAGAGACCCAGTACTTC
CDR3aa: CASSLTLVYVETQYF
v_gene: TRBV7-9
abundance: many
d_gene: -
j_gene: TRBJ2-5

CDR3nt: TGTGCCAGCAGTTTTAACAGCTTGAGGGGCTACACCTTC
CDR3aa: CASSFNSLRGYTF
v_gene: TRBV12-3/TRBV12-4
abundance: medium-sized
d_gene: -
j_gene: TRBJ1-2

CDR3nt: TGTGCCAGCAGATTTTTGAGACCTAACTATGGCTACACCTTC
CDR3aa: CASRFLRPNYGYTF
v_gene: TRBV28
abundance: -
d_gene: -
j_gene: TRBJ1-2

CDR3nt: TGTGCCAGCAGCCCTTGGACAGGGGCGGGCCGGGAGACCCAGTACTTC
CDR3aa: CASSPWTGAGRETQYF
v_gene: TRBV11-2
abundance: -
d_gene: TRBD1
j_gene: TRBJ2-5

CDR3nt: TGCAGCGTTACAAGGGGGAACACTGAAGCTTTCTTT
CDR3aa: CSVTRGNTEAFF
v_gene: TRBV29-1
abundance: -
d_gene: -
j_gene: TRBJ1-1

CDR3nt: TGTGCCAGCAGCTTAGAGGGGGACCTCTATGGCTACACCTTC
CDR3aa: CASSLEGDLYGYTF
v_gene: TRBV7-8
abundance: -
d_gene: -
j_gene: TRBJ1-2

CDR3nt: TGTGCCAGTAGTATGGGGACAGGGGGCAATCAGCCCCAGCATTTT
CDR3aa: CASSMGTGGNQPQHF
v_gene: TRBV19
abundance: -
d_gene: TRBD1
j_gene: TRBJ1-5

CDR3nt: TGTGCCAGCAGGACGGGAGATACGCAGTATTTT
CDR3aa: CASRTGDTQYF
v_gene: TRBV12-3/TRBV12-4
abundance: -
d_gene: -
j_gene: TRBJ2-3

CDR3nt: TGTGCCAGCAAACTAGCGGGCCCCTACGAGCAGTACTTC
CDR3aa: CASKLAGPYEQYF
v_gene: TRBV6-5
abundance: few
d_gene: TRBD2
j_gene: TRBJ2-7

CDR3nt: TGCGCCAGCAGCCAAGTTGTTCTAGGGGCCACTGAAGCTTTCTTT
CDR3aa: CASSQVVLGATEAFF
v_gene: TRBV4-3
abundance: -
d_gene: -
j_gene: TRBJ1-1

CDR3nt: TGTGCCAGCAGCTTAGAGACCTCCTACAATGAGCAGTTCTTC
CDR3aa: CASSLETSYNEQFF
v_gene: TRBV7-6
abundance: -
d_gene: -
j_gene: TRBJ2-1

CDR3nt: TGTGCCAGCAGCTTAGCTGGACAGGGGGTTGGTGAGCAGTTCTTC
CDR3aa: CASSLAGQGVGEQFF
v_gene: TRBV7-6
abundance: many
d_gene: TRBD1
j_gene: TRBJ2-1

CDR3nt: TGCGCCAGCAGCTTATTGGCAGTGAACACTGAAGCTTTCTTT
CDR3aa: CASSLLAVNTEAFF
v_gene: TRBV5-1
abundance: many
d_gene: -
j_gene: TRBJ1-1

CDR3nt: TGCAGTGCTGCCAACGACAGGGCCCTCACTGAAGCTTTCTTT
CDR3aa: CSAANDRALTEAFF
v_gene: TRBV20-1
abundance: few
d_gene: TRBD1
j_gene: TRBJ1-1

CDR3nt: TGCGCCAGCAGCCAAGGGCCCCCCGGGTACTATGGCTACACCTTC
CDR3aa: CASSQGPPGYYGYTF
v_gene: TRBV4-3
abundance: few
d_gene: -
j_gene: TRBJ1-2

CDR3nt: TGCGCCAGCAGCCAAGGGACAGGTTCCCTCGAGCAGTACTTC
CDR3aa: CASSQGTGSLEQYF
v_gene: TRBV4-1
abundance: -
d_gene: TRBD1
j_gene: TRBJ2-7

CDR3nt: TGTGCCAGCAGCTTAGTCGGACCCATAAACACTGAAGCTTTCTTT
CDR3aa: CASSLVGPINTEAFF
v_gene: TRBV7-3
abundance: few
d_gene: -
j_gene: TRBJ1-1

CDR3nt: TGTGCCAGCAGTTTGTTATATGGAGGGGCCAACGTCCTGACTTTC
CDR3aa: CASSLLYGGANVLTF
v_gene: TRBV27
abundance: -
d_gene: -
j_gene: TRBJ2-6

CDR3nt: TGTGCCAGCAGTGACCCTGCCCCACGGGGGGGCTCCTACAATGAGCAGTTCTTC
CDR3aa: CASSDPAPRGGSYNEQFF
v_gene: TRBV25-1
abundance: -
d_gene: TRBD2
j_gene: TRBJ2-1

CDR3nt: TGTGCCAGCAGTTCTCCGGGGGTGAGCTCCTACAATGAGCAGTTCTTC
CDR3aa: CASSSPGVSSYNEQFF
v_gene: TRBV12-3/TRBV12-4
abundance: many
d_gene: -
j_gene: TRBJ2-1

CDR3nt: TGTGCCAGCAGCCAAGATCTTCTGACAGATGAAGCTTTCTTT
CDR3aa: CASSQDLLTDEAFF
v_gene: TRBV4-2
abundance: -
d_gene: -
j_gene: TRBJ1-1

CDR3nt: TGCGCCAGCAGCCAAGGTGGGGCGACTGAAGCTTTCTTT
CDR3aa: CASSQGGATEAFF
v_gene: TRBV4-1
abundance: -
d_gene: -
j_gene: TRBJ1-1

CDR3nt: TGCAGTGCTAGAGATTTGGCAGTCGGGGGCTATGGCTACACCTTC
CDR3aa: CSARDLAVGGYGYTF
v_gene: TRBV20-1
abundance: -
d_gene: -
j_gene: TRBJ1-2